Included here is one TCR beta chain sequence, with context. Its antigen is unknown. This record comes from a study of T cells in Graves' hyperthyroidism and ophthalmopathy. Study overall: Before treatment of any kind, peripheral blood was taken at initial diagnosis. Study-level results: In validation, the model predicted ophthalmopathy. These predictions came a median roughly six months before onset. Ophthalmopathy was distinguished from stable hyperthyroidism by 13 V-J signatures.

TCR beta CDR3 regions were amplified from RNA. HTBI primers were employed in a first-round RT-PCR of the TCR CDR3. Each CDR3 protein gets one entry after TCRdb re-called the multiplex PCR reads with MiXCR. The sample contains nearly 600,000 distinct CDR3 sequences, 14% of which appear only once. Diagnosing involved the use of clinical symptoms, serum thyroxine and TRAb, thyroid ultrasound and orbital computed tomography. The source material was blood. The clonotype was recovered from a woman under 30 with Graves' ophthalmopathy.

CDR3 sequence: CASSSLSDTDTQYF. CDR3 DNA sequence: TGTGCCAGCAGCTCCCTTAGTGACACAGATACGCAGTATTTT. The chain combines TRBV11-3 with TRBJ2-3; D not certain. Per the germline V gene, CDR1 is SGHNT and CDR2 is YENEEA. The ends were cut back, 4 bases at V and 2 bases at J, with 10 bases in the middle. The CDR3 length is 14 residues. The whole variable domain, filled in from reference TRBV11-3 and TRBJ2-3, reads EAGVVQSPRYKIIEKKQPVAFWCNPISGHNTLYWYLQNLGQGPELLIRYENEEAVDDSQLPKDRFSAERLKGVDSTLKIQPAELGDSAVYLCASSSLSDTDTQYFGPGTRLTVL.